This entry lists 32 T cell receptor beta chains sequenced from one sample in a study of early T cells in non-severe SARS-CoV-2 infection. From the 5' RACE reads, TCRdb called clonotypes with MiXCR, one entry per CDR3 protein. Of 40,000 to 55,000 distinct CDR3 sequences detected, 20% to 25% appear once; the ten largest clones hold 4.5% to 5%. The sequenced sample was whole blood, obtained at baseline. These receptors were taken from an adult who was a healthcare worker with PCR-confirmed SARS-CoV-2 infection or an uninfected control (not recorded which).

This clonotype was counted a few times. The rearrangement links TRBV2 to TRBJ1-2, with D perhaps matching TRBD1 (6 bases). The CDR3 runs to 13 residues. The germline V and J ends were trimmed by 5 bases and 8 bases, with 15 bases remaining between them. Germline-derived CDR1 and CDR2 are SNHLY and FYNNEI. The CDR3 DNA follows: TGTGCCAGCAGTAACACAGGGTTCGAGGGCTACACCTTC. Its translation: CASSNTGFEGYTF.

As DNA, the CDR3 is TGTGCCAGCAGTTACGTACAGGGGGTCGGCGAGCAGTACTTC. Its translation: CASSYVQGVGEQYF. This chain links TRBV6-6 with TRBJ2-7, with 8 positions matching TRBD1. V trimming: 2 bases; J trimming: 6 bases; junction bases outside the gene matches: 6. CDR1 and CDR2 from the germline V gene are MNHNY and SVGAGI (reference sequence). This CDR3 region has 14 residues.

The J gene is TRBJ1-2, the V gene TRBV6-6; a weak D match, TRBD1 (5 bases). V was pared by 0 bases and J by 6 bases, with 5 bases between. This CDR3 comprises 12 residues. Germline V gene sequence: CDR1 MNHNY, CDR2 SVGAGI (reference sequence). DNA for the CDR3: TGTGCCAGCAGTTACTCCAGGGATGGCTACACCTTC. This codes for CASSYSRDGYTF.

DNA of the CDR3: TGTGCCAGCAGCTTACCCCGCGGGAGGACAGGGGACCCCCTCAAAAACATTCAGTACTTC. Residues: CASSLPRGRTGDPLKNIQYF. The chain joins TRBV7-9 to TRBJ2-4; a possible D gene is TRBD1 (9 bases). Germline values: CDR1 SEHNR, CDR2 FQNEAQ (reference sequence). V shed 2 bases and J shed 3 bases, with 26 bases lying between them. The CDR3 is 20 amino acids. Full variable domain (rest looked up from reference TRBV7-9 and TRBJ2-4): DTGVSQNPRHKITKRGQNVTFRCDPISEHNRLYWYRQTLGQGPEFLTYFQNEAQLEKSRLLSDRFSAERPKGSFSTLEIQRTEQGDSAMYLCASSLPRGRTGDPLKNIQYFGAGTRLSVL.

This clonotype was observed a handful of times. The genes are TRBV7-8 and TRBJ2-1; tentatively, D is TRBD2 (5 bases). The CDR3 runs to 13 residues. The V gene lost 4 bases and the J gene lost 6 bases, with 10 bases spanning the gap. Germline V CDR1 and CDR2: SGHVS, FQNEAQ. CDR3 protein: CASSWPEGNEQFF. Written as DNA, the CDR3 is TGTGCCAGCAGCTGGCCCGAGGGCAATGAGCAGTTCTTC. The full variable domain, completed using reference TRBV7-8 and TRBJ2-1, is GAGVSQSPRYKVAKRGQDVALRCDPISGHVSLFWYQQALGQGPEFLTYFQNEAQLDKSGLPSDRFFAERPEGSVSTLKIQRTQQEDSAVYLCASSWPEGNEQFFGPGTRLTVL.

This clonotype was found a few times. The chain is built from TRBV3-1 and TRBJ2-4; D could derive from TRBD1 or TRBD2 (7 bases each). This CDR3 region has 15 residues. Germline V gene sequence: CDR1 LGHDT, CDR2 YNNKEL (reference sequence). V lost 4 bases, J lost 3 bases, and 13 bases lay in between. CDR3 sequence: CASSPARGGKNIQYF. DNA of the CDR3: TGTGCCAGCAGCCCCGCCAGGGGGGGCAAAAACATTCAGTACTTC.

This clonotype appeared a few times. The chain uses TRBV3-1 and TRBJ1-1; maybe TRBD1 (6 bases). Trimming stripped 4 bases from V and 1 base from J, with 10 bases between. This CDR3 is built from 14 residues. Germline V CDR1 and CDR2: LGHDT, YNNKEL (reference sequence). CDR3 amino acids: CASSRGQSNTEAFF. Written as DNA, the CDR3 is TGTGCCAGCAGCCGCGGACAGTCGAACACTGAAGCTTTCTTT.

V usage is TRBV7-9 and J usage is TRBJ2-2; TRBD2 matches at 11 bases. V shed 4 bases and J 1 base; nucleotides not matched to a gene: 2. The germline V gene encodes CDR1 SEHNR and CDR2 FQNEAQ (reference sequence). This CDR3 has 16 amino acids. The CDR3 protein is CASSSLAGVNTGELFF. In DNA, the CDR3 is TGTGCCAGCAGCTCACTAGCGGGGGTGAACACCGGGGAGCTGTTTTTT.

This clonotype was seen a few times. V usage is TRBV10-1 and J usage is TRBJ2-2; D is undetermined. The germline V gene has CDR1 WNHNN and CDR2 SYGVQD (reference sequence). The CDR3 totals 13 residues. Trimming removed 3 bases at V and 7 bases at J, with 9 bases between. Here the CDR3 DNA reads TGCGCCAGCAGTGAACAAGGTAGCGGGGAGCTGTTTTTT. Translated: CASSEQGSGELFF.

Remarks on this clonotype: No conserved phenylalanine or tryptophan is present at the end of the CDR3, so a read error is the likely explanation. The chain recombines TRBV6-5 with TRBJ1-2; a possible D gene is TRBD1 (5 bases). CDR3 length: 18 amino acids. Looked up from germline, CDR1 is MNHEY and CDR2 is SVGAGI. Trimming removed 7 bases from V and 2 bases from J, with 26 bases in between. The CDR3 is CASIPWGSIQAPNYGYTC. As DNA, the CDR3 is TGTGCCAGCATCCCCTGGGGGTCTATTCAAGCACCAAACTATGGCTACACCTGC.

The chain couples TRBV6-2 or TRBV6-3 to TRBJ2-7; D could derive from TRBD1 or TRBD2 (5 bases each). In germline, CDR1 is MNHEY, CDR2 SVGEGT. This CDR3 is built from 15 residues. V lost 2 bases to trimming and J lost 5 bases, with 16 bases between them. The CDR3 region has the DNA TGTGCCAGCAGTTACCCGACTAACGGGGACCACGAGCAGTACTTC. Translating gives CASSYPTNGDHEQYF.

V usage is TRBV9 and J usage is TRBJ2-5, with a possible D match to TRBD2 (5 bases). Deletions cut 5 bases from V and 7 bases from J, with 9 bases between. Germline-derived CDR1 and CDR2 are SGDLS and YYNGEE. This CDR3 region has 11 residues. This chain's CDR3 is CASSGRGTQYF. In nucleotides, the CDR3 is TGTGCCAGCAGTGGACGGGGGACCCAGTACTTC.

This clonotype occurred a few times. The rearrangement joins TRBV12-3 or TRBV12-4 to TRBJ2-2; D is perhaps TRBD2 (6 bases). The CDR3 is made up of 14 amino acids. Trimming pared 2 bases from V and 3 bases from J, leaving 7 bases between. The CDR3 region has the DNA TGTGCCAGCAGTTTATGGGGGGACACCGGGGAGCTGTTTTTT. It encodes CASSLWGDTGELFF.

The table lists this clonotype with a few counts. The chain employs TRBV27 and TRBJ2-7; no reliable D call. From germline, CDR1 is MNHEY and CDR2 SMNVEV (reference sequence). The CDR3 is 11 amino acids. V shed 11 bases and J shed 0 bases, with 8 bases lying between them. The CDR3 DNA reads TGTGCCGTAGGGATCTCCTACGAGCAGTACTTC. Amino acid sequence: CAVGISYEQYF.

This clonotype was detected only a few times. This chain links TRBV7-2 with TRBJ2-5; no reliable D call. Germline CDR1 SGHTA, CDR2 FQGNSA. The V gene lost 2 bases and the J gene lost 5 bases, with 9 bases spanning the gap. The CDR3 spans 13 residues. The CDR3 DNA is TGTGCCAGCAGCTTAAATAGCTACGAGACCCAGTACTTC. Amino acid sequence: CASSLNSYETQYF.

J is TRBJ1-1 and V is TRBV29-1; 7 bases fit TRBD1. The CDR3 runs 12 residues. The germline V gene encodes CDR1 SQVTM and CDR2 ANQGSEA. The V gene end was trimmed by 6 bases and the J gene end by 4 bases; junction bases not matched to a gene: 5. The CDR3 region is CSVGTVGTEAFF. The CDR3 DNA reads as TGCAGCGTAGGGACAGTCGGCACTGAAGCTTTCTTT.

The chain recombines TRBV7-9 with TRBJ2-7; D ambiguous. This CDR3 is 12 amino acids long. Germline CDR1 is SEHNR and CDR2 is FQNEAQ (reference sequence). The V and J ends lost 5 bases and 5 bases respectively, with 10 bases between them. In nucleotides, the CDR3 is TGTGCCAGCAGCCCCGTCTATGACGAGCAGTACTTC. Translated: CASSPVYDEQYF.

The chain has TRBV5-1 and TRBJ2-3, with 8 bases that match TRBD1. CDR3 length equals 15 residues. With 0 bases clipped from V and 2 bases from J, the junction kept 2 bases outside the gene matches. Germline V gene data show CDR1 as SGHRS and CDR2 as YFSETQ. CDR3 region: CASSLVDRATDTQYF. The DNA of the CDR3 is TGCGCCAGCAGCTTGGTGGACAGGGCCACAGATACGCAGTATTTT.

J is TRBJ2-7 and V is TRBV4-1; TRBD1 matches at 7 bases. The CDR3 length is 15 residues. Germline loops: CDR1 MGHRA, CDR2 YSYEKL. V lost 2 bases, J lost 3 bases, and 7 bases stayed unmatched. In DNA form, the CDR3 reads TGCGCCAGCAGCCAACTAGGGGACAGCGACTACGAGCAGTACTTC. Protein sequence: CASSQLGDSDYEQYF.

V and J are TRBV6-2 or TRBV6-3 and TRBJ1-2; D is uncertain. Germline V gene data show CDR1 as MNHEY and CDR2 as SVGEGT. The CDR3 spans 19 residues. Trimming took 0 bases from V and 5 from J, leaving 25 bases between them. CDR3 DNA sequence: TGTGCCAGCAGTTACTCAACCCCGGGTCCAAACCATATCCCATATGGCTACACCTTC. Translating gives CASSYSTPGPNHIPYGYTF.

The gene calls are TRBV19 and TRBJ2-3, with 9 bases matching TRBD1. J lost 4 bases, V lost 6 bases, and 8 bases had no gene match. The CDR3 consists of 15 residues. Germline CDR1 reads LNHDA; CDR2 reads SQIVND (reference sequence). In DNA, the CDR3 is TGTGCCAGTAGAGGGACAGGGATTGGACCAGATACGCAGTATTTT. This codes for CASRGTGIGPDTQYF. Full variable domain (rest looked up from reference TRBV19 and TRBJ2-3): DGGITQSPKYLFRKEGQNVTLSCEQNLNHDAMYWYRQDPGQGLRLIYYSQIVNDFQKGDIAEGYSVSREKKESFPLTVTSAQKNPTAFYLCASRGTGIGPDTQYFGPGTRLTVL.

Only a few counts were recorded for this clonotype. The chain couples TRBV5-4 to TRBJ2-7; TRBD2 matches 13 bases. V dropped 0 bases and J dropped 0; count of bases not matched to a gene: 3. CDR3 length: 17 residues. The V gene's germline CDR1 is SGHNT and CDR2 YYREEE (reference sequence). In DNA form, the CDR3 reads TGTGCCAGCAGCTTGGGACTAGCGGGGGGAATCTCCTACGAGCAGTACTTC. Its translation is CASSLGLAGGISYEQYF.

The chain recombines TRBV29-1 with TRBJ2-7; the D gene is possibly TRBD2 (5 bases). CDR1 is SQVTM and CDR2 is ANQGSEA in the germline V gene. V dropped 4 bases and J dropped 4 bases, with 11 bases sitting between them. This CDR3 comprises 12 residues. The CDR3 DNA is TGCAGCGTTGGCCGGGATTCTTACGAGCAGTACTTC. Its translation is CSVGRDSYEQYF.

CDR3 nucleotides: TGTGCCAGCAGTCGACTAGCGGGGCGCACAGATACGCAGTATTTT. Amino acid sequence: CASSRLAGRTDTQYF. This sequence joins TRBV7-2 and TRBJ2-3; 11 nucleotides line up with TRBD2. Germline trimming cut 6 bases from V and 1 base from J; bases unmatched to any gene: 3. The CDR3 is made up of 15 amino acids. Germline CDR1 and CDR2: SGHTA and FQGNSA.

The sample holds a few counts of this clonotype. The rearrangement links TRBV13 to TRBJ1-1; tentatively, D is TRBD1 (6 bases). V shed 4 bases and J shed 1 base, with 19 bases lying between them. CDR3 length: 17 amino acids. Germline CDR1 PRHDT, CDR2 FYEKMQ (reference sequence). CDR3 nucleotide sequence: TGTGCCAGCAGCTGGCCGGGACAACGAGGAAGGAACACTGAAGCTTTCTTT. It is translated as CASSWPGQRGRNTEAFF.

The chain joins TRBV6-2 or TRBV6-3 to TRBJ1-1, with 7 bases fitting TRBD1. The CDR3 is 15 amino acids. Trimming at V came to 5 bases and at J to 0 bases, leaving 6 bases not matched to a gene. CDR1 is MNHEY, CDR2 SVGEGT, per germline. The CDR3 loop reads CASSGGTALNTEAFF. The DNA for the CDR3 is TGTGCCAGCAGTGGTGGGACAGCGTTGAACACTGAAGCTTTCTTT.

The gene calls are TRBV3-1 and TRBJ2-7; TRBD1 matches 9 bases. The V and J ends lost 5 bases and 4 bases, in that order; junction bases with no gene match: 6. The CDR3 length is 14 residues. Germline V gene sequence: CDR1 LGHDT, CDR2 YNNKEL (reference sequence). The CDR3 region is CASSARDRVYEQYF. The DNA for the CDR3 is TGTGCCAGCAGCGCCCGGGACAGGGTTTACGAGCAGTACTTC.

This clonotype was counted only a few times. The chain has TRBV29-1 and TRBJ2-5; 9 bases line up with TRBD1. Germline values: CDR1 SQVTM, CDR2 ANQGSEA. The CDR3 consists of 14 residues. J lost 4 bases, V lost 7 bases, and 10 bases had no gene match. The CDR3 loop reads CSAEQGARGETQYF. The DNA of the CDR3 is TGCAGCGCCGAACAGGGGGCGCGGGGAGAGACCCAGTACTTC. The full variable domain, in which reference TRBV29-1 and TRBJ2-5 provide the parts outside the CDR3, is SAVISQKPSRDICQRGTSLTIQCQVDSQVTMMFWYRQQPGQSLTLIATANQGSEATYESGFVIDKFPISRPNLTFSTLTVSNMSPEDSSIYLCSAEQGARGETQYFGPGTRLLVL.

There are many counts of this clonotype. The chain has TRBV12-3 or TRBV12-4 and TRBJ1-2; a possible D gene is TRBD1 (5 bases). The CDR3 runs to 14 residues. Deletions cut 5 bases from V and 2 bases from J, with 12 bases between. The CDR3 loop reads CASSLRRTNYGYTF. CDR3 nucleotide sequence: TGTGCCAGCAGTCTCCGGCGGACAAACTATGGCTACACCTTC.

Ten or more counts support this clonotype. The rearrangement uses TRBV29-1 and TRBJ2-1; D possibly uses TRBD1 or TRBD2 (6 bases each). V was cut by 4 bases and J by 7 bases, with 11 bases left in between. The germline V gene has CDR1 SQVTM and CDR2 ANQGSEA. This CDR3 is 12 amino acids long. CDR3 nucleotides: TGCAGCGTTGGAAGGGGGGCGAATGAGCAGTTCTTC. Its protein is CSVGRGANEQFF.

This clonotype has only a few counts. This chain links TRBV20-1 with TRBJ1-1; D is unclear. The CDR3 totals 13 residues. Trimming left V 2 bases short and J 0 bases short, with 7 bases between. The germline V gene has CDR1 DFQATT and CDR2 SNEGSKA (reference sequence). The CDR3 DNA reads as TGCAGTGCTAGACTAGGGTTGAACACTGAAGCTTTCTTT. Translating gives CSARLGLNTEAFF.

This chain connects TRBV5-6 to TRBJ1-2; D may be TRBD1 (6 bases). The CDR3 is made up of 14 amino acids. The germline V gene encodes CDR1 SGHDT and CDR2 YYEEEE. The V end was cut by 1 base, the J end by 4 bases, with 11 bases between. CDR3 residues: CASSLSGQIYGYTF. Written as DNA, the CDR3 is TGTGCCAGCAGCTTGAGCGGACAGATCTATGGCTACACCTTC.